This T cell receptor beta chain was sequenced during a study of OX40 agonist ivuxolimab in advanced cancers. Assay used: immunoSEQ multiplex PCR; TCRdb lists only in-frame clones, some missing. The table has tens of thousands of clones, about 90% seen once; the top ten hold roughly 60%. Germline values: CDR1 SGHRS, CDR2 YFSETQ. Deletions cut 0 bases from V and 5 bases from J, with 15 bases between. The CDR3 runs 16 residues. The input for sequencing was CD4+ or CD8+ T cells sorted from blood, taken in a trial of the OX40 agonist ivuxolimab. This TCR derives from an adult with an advanced solid tumor such as melanoma, head and neck, liver or kidney cancer. The chain couples TRBV5-1 to TRBJ2-1; a possible D gene is TRBD1 (6 bases). CDR3 amino acids: CASSLGSGEIHNEQFF. The DNA of the CDR3 is TGCGCCAGCAGCTTGGGGTCAGGGGAGATACACAATGAGCAGTTCTTC.